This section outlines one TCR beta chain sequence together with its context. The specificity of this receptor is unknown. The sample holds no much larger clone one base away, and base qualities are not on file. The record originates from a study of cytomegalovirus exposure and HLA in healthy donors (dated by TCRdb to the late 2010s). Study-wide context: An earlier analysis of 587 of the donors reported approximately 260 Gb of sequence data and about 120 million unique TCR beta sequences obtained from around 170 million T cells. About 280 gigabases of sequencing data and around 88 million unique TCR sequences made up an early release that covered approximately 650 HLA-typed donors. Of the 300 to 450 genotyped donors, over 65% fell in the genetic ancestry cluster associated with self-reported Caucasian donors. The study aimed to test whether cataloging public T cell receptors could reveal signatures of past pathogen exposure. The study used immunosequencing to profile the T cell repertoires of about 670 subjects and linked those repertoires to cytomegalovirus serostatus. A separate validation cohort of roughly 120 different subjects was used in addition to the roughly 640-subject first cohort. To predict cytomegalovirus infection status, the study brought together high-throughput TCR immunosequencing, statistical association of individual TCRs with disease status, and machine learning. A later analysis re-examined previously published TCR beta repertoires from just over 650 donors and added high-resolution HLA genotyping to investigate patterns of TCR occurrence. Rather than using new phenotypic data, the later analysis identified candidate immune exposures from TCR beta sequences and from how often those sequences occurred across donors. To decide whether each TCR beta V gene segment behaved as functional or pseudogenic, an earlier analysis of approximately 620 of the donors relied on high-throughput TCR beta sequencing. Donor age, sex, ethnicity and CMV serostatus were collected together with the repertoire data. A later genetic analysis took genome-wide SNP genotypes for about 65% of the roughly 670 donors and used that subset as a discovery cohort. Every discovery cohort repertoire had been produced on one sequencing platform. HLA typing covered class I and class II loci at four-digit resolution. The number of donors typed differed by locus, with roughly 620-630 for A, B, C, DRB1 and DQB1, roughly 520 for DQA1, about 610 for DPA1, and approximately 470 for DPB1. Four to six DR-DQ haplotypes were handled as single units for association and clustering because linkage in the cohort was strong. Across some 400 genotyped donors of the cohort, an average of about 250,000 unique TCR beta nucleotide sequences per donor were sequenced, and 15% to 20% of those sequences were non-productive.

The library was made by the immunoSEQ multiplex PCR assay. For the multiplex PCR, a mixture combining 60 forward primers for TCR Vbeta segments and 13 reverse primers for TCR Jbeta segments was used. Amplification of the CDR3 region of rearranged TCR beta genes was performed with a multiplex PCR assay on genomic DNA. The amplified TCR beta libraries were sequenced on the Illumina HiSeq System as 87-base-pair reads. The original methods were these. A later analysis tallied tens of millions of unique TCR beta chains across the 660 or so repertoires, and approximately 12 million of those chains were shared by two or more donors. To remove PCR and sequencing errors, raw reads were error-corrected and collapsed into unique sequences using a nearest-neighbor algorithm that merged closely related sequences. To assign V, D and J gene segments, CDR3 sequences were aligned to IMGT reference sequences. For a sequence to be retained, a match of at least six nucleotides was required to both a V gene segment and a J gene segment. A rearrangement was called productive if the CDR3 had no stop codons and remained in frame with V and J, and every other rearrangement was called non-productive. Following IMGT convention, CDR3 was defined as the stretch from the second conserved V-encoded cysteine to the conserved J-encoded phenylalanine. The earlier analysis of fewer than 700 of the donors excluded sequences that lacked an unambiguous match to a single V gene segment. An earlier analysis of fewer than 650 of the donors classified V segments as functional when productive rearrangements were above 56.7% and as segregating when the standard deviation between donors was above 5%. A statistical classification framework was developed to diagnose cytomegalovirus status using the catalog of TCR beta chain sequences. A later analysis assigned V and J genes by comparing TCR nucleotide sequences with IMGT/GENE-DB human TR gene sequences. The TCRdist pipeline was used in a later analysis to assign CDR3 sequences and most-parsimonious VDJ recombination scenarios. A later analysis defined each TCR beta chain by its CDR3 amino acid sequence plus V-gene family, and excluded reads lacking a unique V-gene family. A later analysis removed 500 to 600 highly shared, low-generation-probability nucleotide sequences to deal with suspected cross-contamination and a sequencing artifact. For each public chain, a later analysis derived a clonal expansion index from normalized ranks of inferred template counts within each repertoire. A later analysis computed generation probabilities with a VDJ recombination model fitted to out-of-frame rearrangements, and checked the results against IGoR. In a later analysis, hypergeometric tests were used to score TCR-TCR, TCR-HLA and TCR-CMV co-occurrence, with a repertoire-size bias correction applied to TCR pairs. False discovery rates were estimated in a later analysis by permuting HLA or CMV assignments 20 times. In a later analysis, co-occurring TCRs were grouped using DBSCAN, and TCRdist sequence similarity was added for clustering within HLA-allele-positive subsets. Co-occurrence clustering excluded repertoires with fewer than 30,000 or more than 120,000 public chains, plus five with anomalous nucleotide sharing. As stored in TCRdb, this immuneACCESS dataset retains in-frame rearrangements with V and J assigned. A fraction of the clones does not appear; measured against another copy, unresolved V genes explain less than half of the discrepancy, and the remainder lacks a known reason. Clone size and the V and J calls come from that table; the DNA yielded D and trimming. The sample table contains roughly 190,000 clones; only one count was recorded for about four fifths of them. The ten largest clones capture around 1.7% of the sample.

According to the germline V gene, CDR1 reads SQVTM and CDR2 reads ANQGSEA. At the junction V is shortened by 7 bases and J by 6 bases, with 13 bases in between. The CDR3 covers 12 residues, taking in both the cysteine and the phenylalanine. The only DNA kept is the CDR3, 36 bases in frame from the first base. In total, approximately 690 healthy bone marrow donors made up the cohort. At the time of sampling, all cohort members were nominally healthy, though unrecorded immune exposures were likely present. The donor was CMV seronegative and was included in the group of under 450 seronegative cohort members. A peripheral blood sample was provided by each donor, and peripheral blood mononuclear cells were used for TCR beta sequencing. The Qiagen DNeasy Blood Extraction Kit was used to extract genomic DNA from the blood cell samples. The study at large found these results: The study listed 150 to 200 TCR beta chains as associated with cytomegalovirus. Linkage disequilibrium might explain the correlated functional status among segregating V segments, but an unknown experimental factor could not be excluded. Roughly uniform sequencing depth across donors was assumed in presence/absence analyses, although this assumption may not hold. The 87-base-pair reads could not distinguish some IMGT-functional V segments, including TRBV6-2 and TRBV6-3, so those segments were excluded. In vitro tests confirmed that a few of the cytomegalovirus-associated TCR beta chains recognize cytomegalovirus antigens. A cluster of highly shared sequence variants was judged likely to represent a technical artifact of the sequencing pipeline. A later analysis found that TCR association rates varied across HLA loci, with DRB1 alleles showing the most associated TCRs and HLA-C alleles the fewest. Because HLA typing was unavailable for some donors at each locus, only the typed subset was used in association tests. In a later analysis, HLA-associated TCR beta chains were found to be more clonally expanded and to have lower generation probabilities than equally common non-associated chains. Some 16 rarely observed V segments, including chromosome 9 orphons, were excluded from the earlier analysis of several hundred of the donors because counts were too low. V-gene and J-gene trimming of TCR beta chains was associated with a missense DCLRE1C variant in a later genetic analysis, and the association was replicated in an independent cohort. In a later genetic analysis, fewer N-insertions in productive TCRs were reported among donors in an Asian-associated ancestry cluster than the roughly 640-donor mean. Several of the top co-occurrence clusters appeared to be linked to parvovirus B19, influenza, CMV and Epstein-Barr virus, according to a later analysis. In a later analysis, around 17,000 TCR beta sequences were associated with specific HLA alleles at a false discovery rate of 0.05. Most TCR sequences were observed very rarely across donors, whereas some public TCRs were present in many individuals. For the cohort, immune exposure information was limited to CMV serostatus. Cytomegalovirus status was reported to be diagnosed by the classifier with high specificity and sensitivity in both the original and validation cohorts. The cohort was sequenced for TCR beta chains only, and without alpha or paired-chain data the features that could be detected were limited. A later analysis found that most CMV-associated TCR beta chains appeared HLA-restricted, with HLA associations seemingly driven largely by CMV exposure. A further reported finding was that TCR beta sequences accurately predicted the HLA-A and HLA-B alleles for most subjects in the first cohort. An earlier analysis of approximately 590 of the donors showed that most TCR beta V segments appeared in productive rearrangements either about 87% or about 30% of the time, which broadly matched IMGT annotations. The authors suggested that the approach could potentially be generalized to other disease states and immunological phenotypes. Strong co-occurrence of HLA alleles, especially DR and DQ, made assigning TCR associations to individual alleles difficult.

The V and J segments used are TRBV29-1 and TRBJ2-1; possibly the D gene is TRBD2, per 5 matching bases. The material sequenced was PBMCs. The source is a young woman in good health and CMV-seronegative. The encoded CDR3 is CSDLGLSNEQFF. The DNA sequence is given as TGCAGCGACCTTGGACTTTCCAATGAGCAGTTCTTC.